The rows below give T cell receptor beta chains drawn from one sample of a study of T cells in Graves' hyperthyroidism and ophthalmopathy. TCRdb fed the multiplex PCR reads into MiXCR, producing one record per CDR3 protein. The sample holds 300,000 to 450,000 distinct CDR3 sequences; about a sixth are singletons and the top ten take about a quarter. Source material: blood. These receptors were taken from a woman in her late teens or twenties with Graves' hyperthyroidism that later progressed to Graves' ophthalmopathy. The conserved cysteine and the conserved F or W are not part of the CDR3 here. A row's size may be missing; if present it is once, few, many or a size class.

length,size,J,V,CDR3
11,few,TRBJ2-7,TRBV5-1,ASFGQARHEQY
13,many,TRBJ2-7,TRBV3-1,ASSFRGGESYEQY
12,many,TRBJ2-5,TRBV20-1,SALGGHQGETQY
13,.,TRBJ2-3,TRBV18,ASSPVTAFTDTQY
13,few,TRBJ2-5,TRBV15,ATTGASETKETQY
14,.,TRBJ1-4,TRBV24-1,ATSDGTLATNEKLF
11,.,TRBJ2-1,TRBV15,ATSTWSGDEQF
13,few,TRBJ1-3,TRBV10-3,AISGGGSSGNTIY
13,many,TRBJ2-5,TRBV6-2/TRBV6-3,ASRPPAGGPETQY
14,many,TRBJ2-1,TRBV15,ATSREGGQSYNEQF
10,many,TRBJ1-4,TRBV2,ASMRTGEKLF
17,many,TRBJ2-5,TRBV28,ASSLFSSSTSGRGETQY
12,many,TRBJ1-6,TRBV28,ASSSTGKDSPLH
12,.,TRBJ1-1,TRBV4-1,ASSQTDRNTEAF
11,.,TRBJ2-7,TRBV7-9,AGMASGEYEQY
13,few,TRBJ1-5,TRBV19,ASSSREAVGRPQH
19,many,TRBJ2-1,TRBV11-2,ASSLVLPNPQIPSSYNEQF
11,many,TRBJ2-2,TRBV27,ASRGDSTGELF
12,many,TRBJ2-3,TRBV30,AWSSSAVLDTQY
14,many,TRBJ2-1,TRBV20-1,SARDTSGYTYNEQF
13,many,TRBJ1-2,TRBV6-2/TRBV6-3,ASSLTGGVNYGYT
12,.,TRBJ2-2,TRBV19,ASLMGQNTGELF
11,many,TRBJ2-1,TRBV12-3/TRBV12-4,ASSLAGVYEQF
11,many,TRBJ2-1,TRBV29-1,SVAGTLYNEQF
10,many,TRBJ1-2,TRBV7-9,ASSTGNYGYT
13,.,TRBJ1-6,TRBV20-1,SARHRGDYNSPLH
11,.,TRBJ2-7,TRBV12-3/TRBV12-4,ASQTGIVNEQY
15,many,TRBJ2-2,TRBV5-5,ASKNLAGVPNTGELF
10,.,TRBJ2-5,TRBV15,ATSRDRGTQY
12,few,TRBJ2-5,TRBV29-1,SVEARLSKETQY
15,.,TRBJ2-7,TRBV4-1,ASSQDFRIQGFREQY
9,many,TRBJ2-1,TRBV12-3/TRBV12-4,ASSSSSEQF
17,many,TRBJ2-6,TRBV28,ASSLFTGQGPSGANVLT
11,.,TRBJ1-1,TRBV12-5,ASGIGWNTEAF
17,few,TRBJ2-3,TRBV4-3,ASSPRPPGTEAVTDTQY
11,many,TRBJ2-1,TRBV11-3,ASSFSGSNEQF
12,.,TRBJ1-6,TRBV2,ASSESRVNSPLH
15,many,TRBJ1-1,TRBV11-2,ASSLPGQGVENTEAF
8,many,TRBJ2-3,TRBV2,ASSSDTQY
13,many,TRBJ2-7,TRBV15,ATSRDRDGFYEQY
15,many,TRBJ1-2,TRBV6-5,ASSYSVGDGPFYGYT